The 25 T cell receptor beta chains reported below all come from one sample, sequenced in a study of T-cell memory formation after mild COVID-19. MiXCR, run by TCRdb on the 5' RACE reads, gives a single entry per CDR3 protein. Of about 190,000 distinct CDR3 sequences in the sample, around 18% were seen once. The sequencing input was PBMCs or a T cell subset sorted from them (not recorded which). Receptor source: an adult woman who had mild COVID-19 (a few samples of this study predate the infection). Cell type and time point are not known.

The V and J genes are TRBV7-9 and TRBJ1-4; D is uncertain. The CDR3 is 12 amino acids. Trimming took 4 bases from V and 4 from J, leaving 4 bases between them. Germline V lookup: CDR1 SEHNR, CDR2 FQNEAQ (reference sequence). The CDR3 sequence is CASSSYNEKLFF. The CDR3 bases are TGTGCCAGCAGCTCATATAATGAAAAACTGTTTTTT.

This clonotype has more than one count but fewer than ten. The rearrangement joins TRBV5-1 to TRBJ2-1; D remains ambiguous. CDR1 is SGHRS, CDR2 YFSETQ, per germline. The CDR3 has 16 amino acids. Between the trimmed V and J ends, which lost 5 bases and 0 bases, there was a span of 15 bases. For the CDR3, the DNA is TGCGCCAGCAGTCAACGCAAGGATCGCTCCTACAATGAGCAGTTCTTC. This gives the protein CASSQRKDRSYNEQFF.

This clonotype showed up just a few times. The rearrangement links TRBV12-3 or TRBV12-4 to TRBJ2-1, with TRBD1 matching over 8 bases. Unmatched junction bases numbered 15, after V lost 3 bases and J lost 5 bases. CDR3 length: 18 residues. The CDR3 spells CASSLIIRTGPPDNEQFF. Written as DNA, the CDR3 is TGTGCCAGCAGTTTGATTATTCGGACAGGGCCCCCGGACAATGAGCAGTTCTTC.

The chain is built from TRBV12-3 or TRBV12-4 and TRBJ2-7; D may be TRBD2 (6 bases). The length of the CDR3 is 15 residues. V lost 5 bases and J lost 4, with 18 bases in between. DNA of the CDR3: TGTGCCAGCAGTCAACCTAGCGCGGGGAAATACGAGCAGTACTTC. It translates to CASSQPSAGKYEQYF.

The chain recombines TRBV4-1 with TRBJ1-1, with D possibly TRBD1 on 6 matching bases. The germline gives CDR1 MGHRA, CDR2 YSYEKL. The V and J ends lost 5 bases and 9 bases respectively, with 13 bases between them. The CDR3 loop spans 12 amino acids. In nucleotides, the CDR3 is TGCGCCAGCAGCAGACGTCAGGGGCAAGCTTTCTTT. Translation: CASSRRQGQAFF.

The J gene is TRBJ2-5, the V gene TRBV3-1; D unclear. Trimming pared 5 bases from V and 3 bases from J, leaving 10 bases between. This CDR3 spans 13 amino acids. Germline-derived CDR1 and CDR2 are LGHDT and YNNKEL (reference sequence). CDR3 coding DNA: TGTGCCAGCAGCGAAGGACGAAAAGAGACCCAGTACTTC. Translating gives CASSEGRKETQYF.

This clonotype was detected only a few times. The V and J genes are TRBV7-6 and TRBJ2-1; D possibly corresponds to TRBD2 (6 bases). The CDR3 consists of 18 residues. Trimming cost V 1 base and J 3 bases, with 19 bases left between them. CDR1 and CDR2 (germline): SGHVS, FNYEAQ. CDR3 coding DNA: TGTGCCAGCAGCTTAGATAGGGTAGCCGGGAGCCACTACAATGAGCAGTTCTTC. It encodes CASSLDRVAGSHYNEQFF.

The chain combines TRBV4-2 with TRBJ2-4; no clear D gene. Trimming pared 0 bases from V and 0 bases from J, leaving 9 bases between. The CDR3 consists of 16 residues. Germline V CDR1 and CDR2: LGHNA, YNFKEQ. CDR3: CASSQDQSIAKNIQYF. Written as DNA, the CDR3 is TGTGCCAGCAGCCAAGATCAGTCTATAGCCAAAAACATTCAGTACTTC.

This clonotype was recorded a few times. The CDR3 region has the DNA TGCGCCAGCAGCCAACCCCGGGACAGATTTTTTGAAGCTTTCTTT. It yields the protein CASSQPRDRFFEAFF. The chain carries TRBV4-1 and TRBJ1-1; 7 positions agree with TRBD1. CDR1 is MGHRA and CDR2 is YSYEKL in the germline V gene. The CDR3 totals 15 residues. V shed 2 bases and J 7 bases; nucleotides not matched to a gene: 10.

This clonotype occurred many times. This sequence joins TRBV9 and TRBJ2-1, with TRBD2 identical over 7 bases. After removal of 4 bases from V and 5 bases from J, the junction contained 6 bases not matched to a gene. CDR1 and CDR2 from the germline V gene are SGDLS and YYNGEE. The CDR3 has 14 amino acids. CDR3 residues: CASSLGLLHNEQFF. The CDR3, as DNA: TGTGCCAGCAGCTTGGGACTACTGCACAATGAGCAGTTCTTC.

This clonotype has only a few counts. This chain's CDR3 is CATSDYRTSGTDTQYF. The CDR3 DNA is TGTGCCACCAGTGATTACCGTACTAGCGGGACAGATACGCAGTATTTT. The rearrangement uses TRBV24-1 and TRBJ2-3, with TRBD2 identical over 9 bases. Per germline, CDR1 KGHDR and CDR2 SFDVKD. This CDR3 region has 16 residues. J gave up 3 bases and V 2 bases, and 5 bases lay outside the gene matches.

A few counts support this clonotype. The J gene is TRBJ2-7, the V gene TRBV14; 7 nucleotides align to TRBD1. CDR1 is SGHDN, CDR2 FVKESK, per germline. CDR3 length equals 15 residues. After removal of 6 bases from V and 0 bases from J, the junction contained 8 bases not matched to a gene. The CDR3 DNA follows: TGTGCCAGCAGTCGAGCGACAGGGAGCTCCTACGAGCAGTACTTC. This sequence encodes CASSRATGSSYEQYF.

This chain connects TRBV5-1 to TRBJ1-1; D call uncertain. The length of the CDR3 is 15 residues. Between the trimmed V and J ends, which lost 1 base and 3 bases, there was a span of 13 bases. Germline-derived CDR1 and CDR2 are SGHRS and YFSETQ. The CDR3 DNA follows: TGCGCCAGCAGCTTGTGGATTTCAGGTGACACTGAAGCTTTCTTT. Its translation is CASSLWISGDTEAFF.

This clonotype appeared many times. The chain combines TRBV28 with TRBJ2-1; 9 nucleotides line up with TRBD1. Per germline, CDR1 MDHEN and CDR2 SYDVKM. After removal of 8 bases from V and 4 bases from J, the junction contained 3 bases not matched to a gene. CDR3 length: 13 amino acids. CDR3 sequence: CASWGQGYNEQFF. The CDR3 DNA follows: TGTGCCAGCTGGGGACAGGGTTACAATGAGCAGTTCTTC.

This clonotype was recorded at least ten times. The chain recombines TRBV15 with TRBJ2-1; 8 positions agree with TRBD2. Trimming took 0 bases from V and 14 from J; bases not matched to a gene: 6. CDR3 length equals 13 residues. Germline V gives CDR1 LNHNV, CDR2 YYDKDF (reference sequence). CDR3 residues: CATSRDKGTSEFF. The CDR3 DNA sequence: TGTGCCACCAGCAGAGATAAAGGGACTAGTGAGTTCTTC.

This chain joins TRBV27 and TRBJ2-5; maybe TRBD2 (5 bases). This CDR3 spans 18 amino acids. The V and J ends lost 5 bases and 1 base respectively, with 23 bases between them. CDR1 is MNHEY, CDR2 SMNVEV, per germline (reference sequence). The chain's CDR3 is CASSKYSGNWVLQETQYF. The CDR3 DNA sequence: TGTGCCAGCAGTAAATACTCGGGGAATTGGGTCCTCCAAGAGACCCAGTACTTC.

This clonotype was detected ten times or more. This chain joins TRBV14 and TRBJ1-5, with D possibly matching TRBD1 (5 bases). Germline assignment: CDR1 SGHDN and CDR2 FVKESK. The CDR3 is made up of 13 amino acids. V lost 3 bases to trimming and J lost 3 bases, with 6 bases between them. CDR3 sequence reads: CASSQGPNQPQHF. CDR3 DNA sequence: TGTGCCAGCAGCCAGGGACCCAATCAGCCCCAGCATTTT.

In its sample, this clonotype was seen a few times. This chain links TRBV7-9 with TRBJ1-2; a weak D match, TRBD1 (6 bases). From germline, CDR1 is SEHNR and CDR2 FQNEAQ (reference sequence). Trimming cost V 5 bases and J 7 bases, with 17 bases left between them. This CDR3 region has 14 residues. CDR3 loop: CASSHGWGQGGYTF. CDR3 sequence (DNA): TGTGCCAGCAGCCACGGGTGGGGGCAAGGTGGCTACACCTTC. Filled out from reference TRBV7-9 and TRBJ1-2, the complete variable domain reads DTGVSQNPRHKITKRGQNVTFRCDPISEHNRLYWYRQTLGQGPEFLTYFQNEAQLEKSRLLSDRFSAERPKGSFSTLEIQRTEQGDSAMYLCASSHGWGQGGYTFGSGTRLTVV.

The gene calls are TRBV27 and TRBJ2-7; D call uncertain. The V gene lost 5 bases and the J gene lost 5 bases, with 19 bases spanning the gap. Germline V lookup: CDR1 MNHEY, CDR2 SMNVEV (reference sequence). The CDR3 length is 15 residues. The CDR3 DNA is TGTGCCAGCAGTCCACCGCGCCCGACTGGCAACGAGCAGTACTTC. Its protein is CASSPPRPTGNEQYF.

This clonotype occurred a few times. The chain links TRBV2 to TRBJ2-7; the D gene is possibly TRBD1 (6 bases). Trimming pared 5 bases from V and 2 bases from J, leaving 13 bases between. The germline V gene encodes CDR1 SNHLY and CDR2 FYNNEI. The CDR3 runs to 14 residues. This CDR3 reads CASSITGSTYEQYF. In DNA, the CDR3 is TGTGCCAGCAGTATCACAGGGAGCACCTACGAGCAGTACTTC.

This clonotype showed up just a few times. The V and J genes are TRBV7-3 and TRBJ2-1; 7 bases are shared with TRBD1. CDR3 length equals 16 residues. Trimming at V came to 5 bases and at J to 4 bases, leaving 11 bases not matched to a gene. CDR1 is SGHTA, CDR2 FQGTGA, per germline. The CDR3 DNA reads as TGTGCCAGCAGCCTACGACAGGGCAGGACTTACAATGAGCAGTTCTTC. This codes for CASSLRQGRTYNEQFF.

CDR3: CATTGRANTGELFF. DNA for the CDR3: TGTGCCACCACGGGACGGGCGAACACCGGGGAGCTGTTTTTT. The genes are TRBV24-1 and TRBJ2-2; D is perhaps TRBD1 or TRBD2 (5 bases each). The V gene's germline CDR1 is KGHDR and CDR2 SFDVKD. Trimming left V 8 bases short and J 0 bases short, with 9 bases between. The CDR3 extends over 14 amino acids.

The chain is built from TRBV5-1 and TRBJ2-1; possibly TRBD1 for D (6 bases). V was cut by 1 base and J by 5 bases, with 13 bases left in between. CDR3 length: 15 residues. Looked up from germline, CDR1 is SGHRS and CDR2 is YFSETQ. The DNA for the CDR3 is TGCGCCAGCAGCTTGCTGGGGGCTACGGACAATGAGCAGTTCTTC. Protein: CASSLLGATDNEQFF.

The J gene is TRBJ2-7, the V gene TRBV20-1; 11 bases are a match to TRBD2. CDR3 size: 13 residues. CDR1 is DFQATT, CDR2 SNEGSKA, per germline (reference sequence). Losses at the gene ends were 5 bases for V and 2 bases for J; bases not matched to a gene: 2. CDR3 region: CSAVSGRAYEQYF. Written as DNA, the CDR3 is TGCAGTGCTGTTAGCGGGAGGGCCTACGAGCAGTACTTC.

This chain joins TRBV20-1 and TRBJ2-1, with D maybe TRBD1 (6 bases). The CDR3 length is 15 residues. Deletions cut 6 bases from V and 6 bases from J, with 21 bases between. Germline CDR1 and CDR2: DFQATT and SNEGSKA (reference sequence). In nucleotides, the CDR3 is TGCAGTGCCCCAAACCACAGGGACGGGGCCAATGAGCAGTTCTTC. Amino acid sequence: CSAPNHRDGANEQFF.